The sequence of this T cell receptor (beta chain) was determined in a study of blood T cell repertoires in COVID-19 (dated by TCRdb to 2018 to 2021). Describing the broader study: Collaborator samples came from the United States, Italy and Spain and covered acute and convalescent phases of COVID-19. The material from the prospective study consisted of cDNA or gDNA derived from T cells, B-cell-depleted T cells, or PBMCs. The dataset comprised deeply sampled blood TCRbeta repertoires from subjects exposed to, actively infected with, or recovered from COVID-19. The repertoires were released in a freely available public database meant as a resource for research on the immune response to SARS-CoV-2. The samples were drawn from the first 160 participants of the ongoing ImmuneRACE study and from 950 to 1,500 subjects provided by 6 global collaborators. A de-identified subject ID, COVID-19 status, age in years and sex were almost always included in the sample metadata. HLA class I and class II types, where available, came from metadata supplied by the sample provider rather than from assay-based typing.

The investigation overall reported the following: Clinical and demographic metadata were provided uncurated, with the amount varying by source and participant.

The CDR3 covers 14 residues, taking in both the cysteine and the phenylalanine. Here the CDR3 DNA is all that survives: 42 bases in frame from base 1. V sheds 3 bases and J sheds 3 bases, leaving 10 bases between their ends. CDR1 and CDR2 (SGHTA, FQGNSA) derive from the germline V gene. Participants in the prospective study were enrolled through a virtual design, were aged roughly 18 to 100 years, and lived in 24 United States geographic areas. In the prospective study, participants were assigned to cohorts based on the clinical history participants reported in a screening survey and a study questionnaire. Mobile phlebotomists in the prospective study collected whole blood, serum and a nasopharyngeal or oropharyngeal swab from every participant. Participants in the prospective study had the option to provide additional blood draws and questionnaires over a roughly 2-month period. Prospective study blood samples were shipped either frozen or at room temperature before DNA extraction.

Points on this clone: No cognate antigen has been identified for it. Base qualities are not provided; no much larger clone lies one nucleotide away.

TCRbeta CDR3 regions were amplified from genomic DNA using the immunoSEQ Assay, a bias-controlled multiplex PCR. The paper's data handling went like this. Nucleated cell counts per sample were estimated from amplification of reference gene primers within the assay. Sequence reads were collapsed and filtered to measure the absolute abundance of every unique TCRbeta CDR3 rearrangement. For each sample, productive Simpson clonality was calculated as the square root of Simpson's diversity index over productive rearrangements. TCRdb retrieved this table from immuneACCESS and kept in-frame rearrangements only. Not all clones are present; in checked studies, unresolved V genes account for under half, and no reason is known for the remainder. V and J calls plus clone size are reproduced from that table; the DNA served to infer D and trimming. This sample holds approximately 210,000 clones; 81% were observed only once. The ten largest clones capture approximately 9% of the sample.

In this chain, TRBV7-2 is recombined with TRBJ2-3; no D segment can be confidently identified. This clonotype was sampled from a woman between 50 and 59 years old with acute COVID-19. The specimen was PBMCs or T cells enriched from blood (not recorded which). The nucleotide sequence reads as follows: TGTGCCAGCAGCTTTTCTAGGTTGACAGATACGCAGTATTTT. The resulting protein is CASSFSRLTDTQYF.